Below are 14 T cell receptor beta chains sequenced from a single sample in a study of cytomegalovirus exposure and HLA in healthy donors. A multiplex PCR was run with 60 Vbeta primers and 13 Jbeta primers. Repertoires were generated with immunoSEQ multiplex PCR, while TCRdb's copy carries only in-frame clones and drops some. The table includes some 190,000 clones, just under 80% detected once. Sequenced sample: PBMCs. The receptor set was obtained from a female donor in good health and CMV-seronegative.

This clone was seen a handful of times. This chain uses TRBV23-1 with TRBJ1-5, with TRBD1 identical over 7 bases. TRBV23-1 is an ORF; its function is uncertain. Trimming at V came to 2 bases and at J to 3 bases, leaving 10 bases not matched to a gene. The CDR3 has 17 residues. The CDR3 DNA follows: TGCGCCAGCAGTCAACTTGGGGAGACAGGGATCAATCAGCCCCAGCATTTT. As protein: CASSQLGETGINQPQHF.

The chain employs TRBV15 and TRBJ2-1; TRBD2 matches at 7 bases. Germline V lookup: CDR1 LNHNV, CDR2 YYDKDF (reference sequence). This CDR3 contains 17 residues. V shed 0 bases, J shed 3 bases, and the junction held 8 bases outside the gene matches. In DNA, the CDR3 is TGTGCCACCAGCAGAGATTCCGGCGGGAGATTCTACAATGAGCAGTTCTTC. Its translation: CATSRDSGGRFYNEQFF.

The chain uses TRBV10-2 and TRBJ2-3; 8 positions match TRBD1. The V gene end was trimmed by 3 bases and the J gene end by 0 bases; junction bases not matched to a gene: 5. CDR1 WSHSY and CDR2 SAAADI come from the germline V gene. This CDR3 is built from 16 residues. CDR3: CASSDPGQVSTDTQYF. The CDR3 DNA reads TGCGCCAGCAGTGACCCGGGACAGGTTAGCACAGATACGCAGTATTTT.

This rearrangement joins TRBV5-4 to TRBJ1-1; the match to TRBD1 covers 9 bases. V shed 5 bases and J 9 bases; nucleotides not matched to a gene: 8. The CDR3 runs to 13 residues. Per the germline V gene, CDR1 is SGHNT and CDR2 is YYREEE (reference sequence). CDR3 sequence: CASSRPGQGKAFF. In DNA, the CDR3 is TGTGCCAGCAGTCGGCCGGGACAGGGAAAAGCTTTCTTT. Together with reference TRBV5-4 and TRBJ1-1, the CDR3 gives the full variable domain: ETGVTQSPTHLIKTRGQQVTLRCSSQSGHNTVSWYQQALGQGPQFIFQYYREEENGRGNFPPRFSGLQFPNYSSELNVNALELDDSALYLCASSRPGQGKAFFGQGTRLTVV.

This rearrangement joins TRBV6-5 to TRBJ1-1; 7 bases map to TRBD1. CDR1 and CDR2 from the germline V gene are MNHEY and SVGAGI. The CDR3 spans 14 residues. J lost 0 bases, V lost 7 bases, and 5 bases had no gene match. The CDR3 nucleotides are TGTGCCAGCACTCAACAGGGGATGAACACTGAAGCTTTCTTT. It specifies CASTQQGMNTEAFF.

This rearrangement joins TRBV19 to TRBJ1-2; D gene unclear. The CDR3 length is 12 residues. Germline V gene data show CDR1 as LNHDA and CDR2 as SQIVND (reference sequence). The V end was cut by 11 bases, the J end by 4 bases, with 14 bases between. As DNA, the CDR3 is TGTGCCTCCGTGTCTCTAGGCTATGGCTACACCTTC. Protein sequence: CASVSLGYGYTF.

This clone appeared a single time. The chain couples TRBV7-2 to TRBJ2-1; 8 positions match TRBD2. The CDR3 has 13 residues. V lost 1 base and J lost 7; bases outside the gene matches: 0. Germline loops: CDR1 SGHTA, CDR2 FQGNSA. The CDR3 DNA is TGTGCCAGCAGCTTAGTAGCGGGGAATGAGCAGTTCTTC. It codes for CASSLVAGNEQFF.

This sequence joins TRBV6-6 and TRBJ2-7, with 8 bases aligning to TRBD1. V trimming: 7 bases; J trimming: 1 base; junction bases outside the gene matches: 9. This CDR3 region has 15 residues. In germline, CDR1 is MNHNY, CDR2 SVGAGI (reference sequence). The CDR3 DNA reads as TGTGCCAGCACCAACCGGCAGGGGGCTTCCTACGAGCAGTACTTC. As protein: CASTNRQGASYEQYF.

The CDR3: CASSPSPGQGASYEQYF. The CDR3, as DNA: TGTGCCAGCAGCCCTTCACCTGGACAGGGGGCTTCCTACGAGCAGTACTTC. The genes are TRBV7-9 and TRBJ2-7, with 11 bases lining up with TRBD1. CDR1 is SEHNR, CDR2 FQNEAQ, per germline (reference sequence). V was pared by 5 bases and J by 1 base, with 10 bases of the junction left unmatched. The CDR3 has 17 amino acids.

The chain is built from TRBV6-1 and TRBJ2-7; 10 nucleotides agree with TRBD1. The CDR3 length is 14 residues. The germline CDR1 and CDR2 sequences are MNHNS and SASEGT. Germline trimming cut 3 bases from V and 3 bases from J; bases unmatched to any gene: 2. The CDR3 DNA sequence: TGTGCCAGCAGTGATGGGACAGGGGTCTACGAGCAGTACTTC. It is translated as CASSDGTGVYEQYF.

The chain joins TRBV7-3 to TRBJ2-1; D uncertain. Per the germline V gene, CDR1 is SGHTA and CDR2 is FQGTGA. The CDR3 extends over 12 amino acids. Trimming took off 3 bases at V and 9 bases at J, with 9 bases between the two ends. CDR3 DNA: TGTGCCAGCAGCTTCGACTCCGGTGAGCAGTTCTTC. Translated: CASSFDSGEQFF. The variable domain in full, completed from reference TRBV7-3 and TRBJ2-1, reads GAGVSQTPSNKVTEKGKYVELRCDPISGHTALYWYRQSLGQGPEFLIYFQGTGAADDSGLPNDRFFAVRPEGSVSTLKIQRTERGDSAVYLCASSFDSGEQFFGPGTRLTVL.

The J gene is TRBJ2-5, the V gene TRBV19, with 8 bases identical to TRBD2. Trimming at V came to 4 bases and at J to 1 base, leaving 2 bases not matched to a gene. The CDR3 covers 14 residues. The germline CDR1 and CDR2 sequences are LNHDA and SQIVND (reference sequence). The CDR3 DNA sequence: TGTGCCAGTAGTAGAGGGACTAGCCAAGAGACCCAGTACTTC. Its translation is CASSRGTSQETQYF.

V is TRBV25-1 and J is TRBJ1-5; D is unresolved. In germline, CDR1 is MGHDK, CDR2 SYGVNS. V dropped 3 bases and J dropped 3 bases, with 9 bases sitting between them. The CDR3 runs 14 residues. The CDR3 nucleotides are TGTGCCAGCAGTGATCTAAGTGCCAATCAGCCCCAGCATTTT. Its protein product is CASSDLSANQPQHF.

V usage is TRBV5-4 and J usage is TRBJ2-2; D is unclear. With 0 bases removed from V and 0 bases from J, the gap between germline ends came to 6 bases. Germline CDR1 SGHNT, CDR2 YYREEE (reference sequence). The CDR3 contains 15 residues. The CDR3 DNA reads as TGTGCCAGCAGCTTGGTGGCAGCGAACACCGGGGAGCTGTTTTTT. It yields the protein CASSLVAANTGELFF. Filled out from reference TRBV5-4 and TRBJ2-2, the complete variable domain reads ETGVTQSPTHLIKTRGQQVTLRCSSQSGHNTVSWYQQALGQGPQFIFQYYREEENGRGNFPPRFSGLQFPNYSSELNVNALELDDSALYLCASSLVAANTGELFFGEGSRLTVL.